These 21 T cell receptor beta chains were all obtained from the same sample, sequenced in a study of blood T cell repertoires in COVID-19. Generated by immunoSEQ multiplex PCR, the TCRdb table keeps only in-frame clones and is missing some. The sample records more than 250,000 clones, 80% to 90% being singletons. Sample: PBMCs or T cells enriched from blood (not recorded which). The receptors shown here come from a man under 40 who had recovered from COVID-19.

Points on this clone: Within the sample, other DNA sequences also encode this same CDR3. This chain connects TRBV7-9 to TRBJ1-2; D is possibly TRBD1 (5 bases). The CDR3 totals 13 residues. Trimming removed 5 bases at V and 0 bases at J, with 7 bases between. CDR1 is SEHNR and CDR2 is FQNEAQ in the germline V gene (reference sequence). CDR3 nucleotide sequence: TGTGCCAGCAGCGACAGAACTAACTATGGCTACACCTTC. Residues: CASSDRTNYGYTF.

V and J are TRBV4-3 and TRBJ1-6, with 7 bases aligning to TRBD1. In germline, CDR1 is LGHNA, CDR2 YSLEER. This CDR3 has 16 amino acids. Losses at the gene ends were 5 bases for V and 8 bases for J; bases not matched to a gene: 12. The CDR3 sequence is CASSYRSQGNHSPLHF. In DNA, the CDR3 is TGCGCCAGCAGCTATCGATCACAGGGGAACCATTCACCCCTCCACTTT.

This clone was seen only a few times. V usage is TRBV19 and J usage is TRBJ1-6; D gene uncertain. CDR1 is LNHDA and CDR2 is SQIVND in the germline V gene (reference sequence). V gave up 5 bases and J gave up 9 bases, with 17 bases separating them. This CDR3 has 15 amino acids. CDR3 in DNA: TGTGCCAGTAGTGTCCGAGACCCCCAGCGTTCACCCCTCCACTTT. Protein sequence: CASSVRDPQRSPLHF.

The chain carries TRBV2 and TRBJ2-7; 8 bases map to TRBD1. Per germline, CDR1 SNHLY and CDR2 FYNNEI. The junction had 5 bases not matched to a gene; V was cut back by 6 bases and J by 1 base. This CDR3 comprises 14 residues. The CDR3: CASSYRTGSYEQYF. CDR3 nucleotide sequence: TGTGCCAGCAGCTATCGGACAGGGTCCTACGAGCAGTACTTC. Full variable domain (outside the CDR3, taken from reference TRBV2 and TRBJ2-7): EPEVTQTPSHQVTQMGQEVILRCVPISNHLYFYWYRQILGQKVEFLVSFYNNEISEKSEIFDDQFSVERPDGSNFTLKIRSTKLEDSAMYFCASSYRTGSYEQYFGPGTRLTVT.

The chain joins TRBV6-1 to TRBJ2-5, with 8 bases identical to TRBD2. The CDR3 contains 15 residues. Germline V gene sequence: CDR1 MNHNS, CDR2 SASEGT. V was pared by 3 bases and J by 1 base, with 4 bases of the junction left unmatched. The CDR3 sequence: CASSEGGGSQETQYF. The CDR3 coding sequence is TGTGCCAGCAGTGAGGGCGGGGGGTCCCAAGAGACCCAGTACTTC.

The genes are TRBV5-1 and TRBJ1-1, with D maybe TRBD1 (5 bases). Germline V gene sequence: CDR1 SGHRS, CDR2 YFSETQ. Trimming cost V 4 bases and J 1 base, with 11 bases left between them. There are 14 residues in the CDR3. The CDR3: CASSAGRTNTEAFF. CDR3 DNA: TGCGCCAGCAGCGCGGGACGGACGAACACTGAAGCTTTCTTT.

This clone has a handful of counts. The V call is TRBV19, the J call TRBJ1-6; 7 bases are shared with TRBD1. This CDR3 comprises 15 residues. V lost 1 base and J lost 9; bases outside the gene matches: 6. The V gene's germline CDR1 is LNHDA and CDR2 SQIVND (reference sequence). CDR3 coding DNA: TGTGCCAGTAGTATAGGTTCGACAGGGAGTTCACCCCTCCACTTT. Its translation: CASSIGSTGSSPLHF. Based on the CDR3 plus reference TRBV19 and TRBJ1-6, the full variable domain is DGGITQSPKYLFRKEGQNVTLSCEQNLNHDAMYWYRQDPGQGLRLIYYSQIVNDFQKGDIAEGYSVSREKKESFPLTVTSAQKNPTAFYLCASSIGSTGSSPLHFGNGTRLTVT.

V and J are TRBV5-6 and TRBJ2-5, with 7 bases that match TRBD2. The germline CDR1 and CDR2 sequences are SGHDT and YYEEEE. V lost 4 bases and J lost 2; bases outside the gene matches: 8. CDR3 length equals 15 residues. CDR3 in DNA: TGTGCCAGCAGCCCCCCAAACGGGGGGCAAGAGACCCAGTACTTC. This encodes CASSPPNGGQETQYF.

The CDR3 DNA reads TGTGCCAGCAGCCCCAAATCGGGGGGACACTACGAGCAGTACTTC. It yields the protein CASSPKSGGHYEQYF. The V call is TRBV7-8, the J call TRBJ2-7; D is perhaps TRBD2 (7 bases). The germline V gene encodes CDR1 SGHVS and CDR2 FQNEAQ. V was shortened by 5 bases and J by 3 bases, with 17 bases between the two germline ends. The CDR3 has 15 residues.

The rearrangement uses TRBV15 and TRBJ1-1, with 10 bases matching TRBD1. Germline V gene data show CDR1 as LNHNV and CDR2 as YYDKDF (reference sequence). With V trimmed by 6 bases and J by 1 base, 11 bases remained unmatched. The CDR3 extends over 17 amino acids. The CDR3 DNA reads TGTGCCACCAGAGCCTCGGGACAGGGGTTTGGGAACACTGAAGCTTTCTTT. It encodes CATRASGQGFGNTEAFF.

The table lists this clone with a count of one. The CDR3 here is CASSEYSVSYNEQFF. CDR3 nucleotide sequence: TGTGCCAGCAGTGAATATTCTGTCTCCTACAATGAGCAGTTCTTC. This rearrangement joins TRBV25-1 to TRBJ2-1; D ambiguous. CDR1 MGHDK and CDR2 SYGVNS come from the germline V gene. The CDR3 length is 15 residues. The germline V and J ends were trimmed by 0 bases and 0 bases, with 6 bases remaining between them.

The chain couples TRBV4-3 to TRBJ2-1; possibly TRBD1 for D (6 bases). Germline lookup yields CDR1 LGHNA and CDR2 YSLEER. This CDR3 is 13 amino acids long. Deletions cut 3 bases from V and 11 bases from J, with 14 bases between. CDR3 DNA sequence: TGCGCCAGCAGCCAGGAACAGGGCGATAAGCAGTTCTTC. Its protein product is CASSQEQGDKQFF.

This clone was observed many times. The genes are TRBV5-1 and TRBJ1-1; D not certain. V lost 6 bases to trimming and J lost 1 base, with 16 bases between them. The CDR3 loop spans 15 amino acids. Per germline, CDR1 SGHRS and CDR2 YFSETQ. The CDR3 protein is CASTLVEQQNTEAFF. The CDR3 bases are TGCGCCAGCACCCTCGTGGAACAGCAGAACACTGAAGCTTTCTTT. Using reference TRBV5-1 and TRBJ1-1 for the parts outside the CDR3, the full variable domain is KAGVTQTPRYLIKTRGQQVTLSCSPISGHRSVSWYQQTPGQGLQFLFEYFSETQRNKGNFPGRFSGRQFSNSRSEMNVSTLELGDSALYLCASTLVEQQNTEAFFGQGTRLTVV.

The chain has TRBV6-1 and TRBJ1-2; a possible D gene is TRBD1 (6 bases). Trimming took off 2 bases at V and 0 bases at J, with 16 bases between the two ends. The germline CDR1 and CDR2 sequences are MNHNS and SASEGT. This CDR3 contains 17 residues. CDR3 sequence: CASSEMSWQGSNYGYTF. The CDR3, as DNA: TGTGCCAGCAGTGAAATGAGCTGGCAGGGGTCTAACTATGGCTACACCTTC.

The table lists this clone with a count of one. This rearrangement joins TRBV5-4 to TRBJ2-5; 11 positions agree with TRBD1. The ends lost 3 bases at V and 3 bases at J; junction bases unmatched: 4. Germline lookup yields CDR1 SGHNT and CDR2 YYREEE (reference sequence). This CDR3 contains 15 residues. The CDR3 loop reads CASSYGTGGEETQYF. DNA of the CDR3: TGTGCCAGCAGCTACGGGACAGGGGGTGAAGAGACCCAGTACTTC.

The V call is TRBV7-2, the J call TRBJ1-2, with D maybe TRBD1 (6 bases). V lost 5 bases to trimming and J lost 2 bases, with 18 bases between them. CDR3 length: 16 amino acids. Germline V gives CDR1 SGHTA, CDR2 FQGNSA. This CDR3 is CASSPGHSLVNYGYTF. CDR3 DNA: TGTGCCAGCAGCCCGGGACACTCACTGGTAAACTATGGCTACACCTTC.

The chain recombines TRBV5-6 with TRBJ1-5, with TRBD1 matching 10 bases. The V and J ends lost 4 bases and 3 bases, in that order; junction bases with no gene match: 7. Per germline, CDR1 SGHDT and CDR2 YYEEEE. The CDR3 is 16 residues long. The CDR3 spells CASSRQGATINQPQHF. As DNA, the CDR3 is TGTGCCAGCAGCCGACAGGGGGCGACAATCAATCAGCCCCAGCATTTT.

The chain employs TRBV20-1 and TRBJ1-1; 7 nucleotides align to TRBD1. The V segment lost 4 bases and the J segment 3 bases; nucleotides outside the gene matches: 2. The CDR3 is made up of 12 amino acids. Germline V gene sequence: CDR1 DFQATT, CDR2 SNEGSKA (reference sequence). CDR3 nucleotide sequence: TGCAGTGCTACTGACAGGGACACTGAAGCTTTCTTT. Translation: CSATDRDTEAFF.

V is TRBV2 and J is TRBJ1-5; D might be TRBD1 (5 bases). The CDR3 extends over 14 amino acids. V lost 4 bases, J lost 1 base, and 8 bases lay in between. CDR1 is SNHLY and CDR2 is FYNNEI in the germline V gene. The CDR3 coding sequence is TGTGCCAGCAGTGGACAGTTAAGCAATCAGCCCCAGCATTTT. It translates to CASSGQLSNQPQHF.

The CDR3 region is CASLGRGINYGYTF. The CDR3 DNA sequence: TGTGCCAGTCTCGGCAGGGGGATAAACTATGGCTACACCTTC. V and J are TRBV25-1 and TRBJ1-2; 7 positions match TRBD1. Germline CDR1 reads MGHDK; CDR2 reads SYGVNS. The CDR3 runs 14 residues. Unmatched junction bases numbered 9, after V lost 9 bases and J lost 2 bases.

The sample holds a few counts of this clone. The J gene is TRBJ2-2, the V gene TRBV7-3, with unresolved D. Germline CDR1 and CDR2: SGHTA and FQGTGA. This CDR3 region has 14 residues. V was trimmed by 0 bases and J by 2 bases, leaving 4 bases between them. CDR3 protein: CASSLTSNTGELFF. DNA for the CDR3: TGTGCCAGCAGCTTAACGAGTAACACCGGGGAGCTGTTTTTT. Combining the CDR3 with reference TRBV7-3 and TRBJ2-2 gives the whole variable domain GAGVSQTPSNKVTEKGKYVELRCDPISGHTALYWYRQSLGQGPEFLIYFQGTGAADDSGLPNDRFFAVRPEGSVSTLKIQRTERGDSAVYLCASSLTSNTGELFFGEGSRLTVL.